Shown below are 10 T cell receptor beta chains from a single sample sequenced in a study of blood T cells in healthy people across ages. The use of a sample-barcoded 5' primer and a J-beta primer mix characterized a second PCR of about 7 to 12 cycles. TCRdb fed the 5' RACE reads into MiXCR, producing one record per CDR3 protein. The data contain about 1,500,000 distinct CDR3 sequences, 28% of them singletons. The sample comprised blood. The receptors derive from a woman in her twenties or thirties in good health.

This clonotype was counted only a few times. The V call is TRBV3-1, the J call TRBJ2-7; no clear D. Germline values: CDR1 LGHDT, CDR2 YNNKEL (reference sequence). The ends were cut back, 1 base at V and 0 bases at J, with 13 bases in the middle. The CDR3 contains 16 residues. CDR3 bases: TGTGCCAGCAGCCAAGGGTACGCGTCAGTCTCCTACGAGCAGTACTTC. It translates to CASSQGYASVSYEQYF.

In this sample, this clonotype turned up a few times. V is TRBV6-2 or TRBV6-3 and J is TRBJ1-1; 7 bases line up with TRBD1. CDR1 is MNHEY, CDR2 SVGEGT, per germline. The CDR3 has 13 residues. J was trimmed by 11 bases and V by 7 bases; bases with no gene match: 13. CDR3 nucleotide sequence: TGTGCCAGCAACTACAGGGGTAGGGAGTACGCTTTCTTT. This sequence encodes CASNYRGREYAFF.

This clonotype was detected many times. The V call is TRBV7-6, the J call TRBJ2-1; no clear D gene. The CDR3 covers 14 residues. Germline V CDR1 and CDR2: SGHVS, FNYEAQ. Trimming removed 0 bases at V and 9 bases at J, with 12 bases between. The CDR3: CASSLAVSGIEQFF. The CDR3 bases are TGTGCCAGCAGCTTAGCGGTATCGGGTATTGAGCAGTTCTTC. Full variable domain (missing parts from reference TRBV7-6 and TRBJ2-1): GAGVSQSPRYKVTKRGQDVALRCDPISGHVSLYWYRQALGQGPEFLTYFNYEAQQDKSGLPNDRFSAERPEGSISTLTIQRTEQRDSAMYRCASSLAVSGIEQFFGPGTRLTVL.

This chain links TRBV7-9 with TRBJ2-7; 9 bases agree with TRBD2. J lost 0 bases, V lost 7 bases, and 7 bases had no gene match. Per germline, CDR1 SEHNR and CDR2 FQNEAQ (reference sequence). The CDR3 sequence is 15 residues long. The CDR3 DNA follows: TGTGCCAGCACCGGGGATAGCGGGAGCTCCTACGAGCAGTACTTC. Amino acid sequence: CASTGDSGSSYEQYF.

This clonotype was seen repeatedly, ten times or more. The chain is built from TRBV4-1 and TRBJ2-1; 12 nucleotides line up with TRBD2. The ends lost 4 bases at V and 9 bases at J; junction bases unmatched: 10. This CDR3 contains 16 residues. Looked up from germline, CDR1 is MGHRA and CDR2 is YSYEKL. The CDR3 DNA follows: TGCGCCAGCAGCCGATCGTCTAGCGGGGGGGCCGGTGAGCAGTTCTTC. It specifies CASSRSSSGGAGEQFF.

With respect to this clonotype: This may be a read error: a much more frequent sequence differs by one nucleotide. The rearrangement joins TRBV7-9 to TRBJ2-4; TRBD1 aligns across 7 bases. Trimming took 0 bases from V and 13 from J; bases not matched to a gene: 15. The length of the CDR3 is 16 residues. Per the germline V gene, CDR1 is SEHNR and CDR2 is FQNEAQ (reference sequence). CDR3: CASSLAGQLDYNEQYF. The CDR3 coding sequence is TGTGCCAGCAGCTTAGCGGGACAGTTAGATTACAATGAGCAGTACTTC.

This clonotype came up a few times. The rearrangement joins TRBV12-3 or TRBV12-4 to TRBJ2-7; D ambiguous. V dropped 3 bases and J dropped 9 bases, with 21 bases sitting between them. The CDR3 extends over 15 amino acids. This CDR3 is CASSLMGGGLSGQYF. CDR3 in DNA: TGTGCCAGCAGTTTGATGGGCGGTGGTCTCTCCGGGCAGTACTTC.

This clonotype showed up just once. The chain couples TRBV7-2 to TRBJ2-3; 10 nucleotides agree with TRBD2. The CDR3 extends over 14 amino acids. The J segment lost 6 bases and the V segment lost 4 bases, leaving 4 bases of the junction unmatched. CDR1 is SGHTA, CDR2 FQGNSA, per germline. The CDR3 DNA follows: TGTGCCAGCAGCTGCGGGACTAGCGTTGATACGCAGTATTTT. Amino acid sequence: CASSCGTSVDTQYF.

The chain joins TRBV5-6 to TRBJ2-4; 10 bases agree with TRBD2. The J call is doubtful: the DNA matches TRBJ2-7 better. The CDR3 extends over 16 amino acids. The germline V gene has CDR1 SGHDT and CDR2 YYEEEE. CDR3 residues: CASSFGLAGVGNEQYF. For the CDR3, the DNA is TGTGCCAGCAGCTTTGGGCTAGCGGGAGTCGGGAACGAGCAGTACTTC.

This clonotype was detected a few times. The rearrangement joins TRBV7-2 to TRBJ2-1; 10 bases are shared with TRBD1. This CDR3 comprises 14 residues. Per germline, CDR1 SGHTA and CDR2 FQGNSA. With 5 bases clipped from V and 6 bases from J, the junction kept 4 bases outside the gene matches. The CDR3 DNA sequence: TGTGCCAGCAGCCAGGACAGGGGGTCCAATGAGCAGTTCTTC. Protein product: CASSQDRGSNEQFF.